This T cell receptor beta chain was identified during a study of cytomegalovirus exposure and HLA in healthy donors. Across the study: In a previous analysis, approximately 110 million unique TCR beta sequences were found from about 190 million T cells. The study, taken as a whole, reports: When analyzed later, the rates of TCR association showed variation by HLA locus, with DRB1 the most and HLA-C the fewest.

Primers: 60 Vbeta forward and 13 Jbeta reverse. Data came from immunoSEQ multiplex PCR; TCRdb stores just in-frame clones and leaves some out. The sample has about 200,000 clones; 83% are singletons. This clone was recorded only once. What it recognizes is unknown. At one of its ends the junction is not consistent with the germline gene, which may arise from a read error. Specimen: PBMCs. This receptor was obtained from a middle-aged man in good health and CMV-seropositive.

In DNA, the CDR3 is TGTGCCGGCAGCGAAGGGGACAGGGCCTACGAGCAGTACTTC. As protein: CAGSEGDRAYEQYF. The V call is TRBV13, the J call TRBJ2-7; 9 bases match TRBD1. The length of the CDR3 is 14 residues. Germline lookup yields CDR1 PRHDT and CDR2 FYEKMQ (reference sequence).